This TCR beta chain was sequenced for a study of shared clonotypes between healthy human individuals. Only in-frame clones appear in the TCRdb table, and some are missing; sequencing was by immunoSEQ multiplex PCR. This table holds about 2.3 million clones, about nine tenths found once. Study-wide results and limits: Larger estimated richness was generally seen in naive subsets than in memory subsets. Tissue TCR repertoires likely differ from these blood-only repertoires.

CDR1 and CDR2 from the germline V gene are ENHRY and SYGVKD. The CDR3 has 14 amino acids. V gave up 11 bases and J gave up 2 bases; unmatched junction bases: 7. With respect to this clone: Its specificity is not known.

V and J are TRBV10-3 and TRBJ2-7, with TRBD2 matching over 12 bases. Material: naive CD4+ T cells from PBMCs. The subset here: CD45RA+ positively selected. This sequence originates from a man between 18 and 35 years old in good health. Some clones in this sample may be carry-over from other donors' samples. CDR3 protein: CASGRTSGTYEQYF. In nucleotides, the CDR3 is TGTGCCTCGGGAAGGACTAGCGGGACCTACGAGCAGTACTTC.